This T cell receptor beta chain originates from a study of long-term antiretroviral therapy in people with HIV. Study at large: Samples from the earliest time points predate the 2015 immediate-ART recommendation by about a decade.

This CDR3 has 11 residues. V lost 6 bases and J 12 bases, leaving 15 bases between the germline ends. Germline V gene lookup returns CDR1 SQVTM and CDR2 ANQGSEA. Concerning this clone: Its antigen remains unidentified.

It was version v3.0 of the immunoSEQ assay that was run at survey level. Profiled with immunoSEQ multiplex PCR; TCRdb holds only in-frame clones, not every one. The sample has some 38,000 clones, 80% seen once; the top ten hold roughly 5.6%. Study-wide results and caveats: Upon ART, diversity increased but remained lower than transplant donor controls. Pre-ART expanded clones dominated the repertoire at every time point. Blood in the study was drawn between about 2003 and 2017, possibly under older ART regimens, which may be less effective than current ones.

This TCR derives from a man between 18 and 29 years old with HIV. Sequencing used unsorted PBMCs, obtained 1.5 years after starting antiretroviral therapy. This chain links TRBV29-1 with TRBJ2-1, with no clear D. In nucleotides, the CDR3 is TGCAGCGTCGCAGACCCGAAGGGGCAGTTCTTC. It codes for CSVADPKGQFF.